The 20 T cell receptor beta chains below come from one sample, sequenced in a study of shared clonotypes between healthy human individuals. TCRdb's table, derived via immunoSEQ multiplex PCR, lists solely in-frame clones and lacks some. The sample carries 2 million to 2.5 million clones, 95% recorded once. Sequencing used naive CD4+ T cells sorted from blood. The sample's subset: CD45RA+ positively selected. Source of these receptors: a man between 18 and 29 years old in good health.

The gene calls are TRBV10-1 and TRBJ2-3; 7 positions match TRBD2. Germline CDR1 reads WNHNN; CDR2 reads SYGVQD (reference sequence). V lost 4 bases, J lost 8 bases, and 12 bases stayed unmatched. CDR3 size: 15 residues. The CDR3 protein is CASSVLADGLGTQYF. DNA for the CDR3: TGCGCCAGCAGTGTGCTAGCGGACGGACTTGGTACGCAGTATTTT.

Regarding this clone: One junction end disagrees with the germline gene, perhaps due to a read error. This chain joins TRBV28 and TRBJ1-6; 8 bases line up with TRBD1. Germline V lookup: CDR1 MDHEN, CDR2 SYDVKM. The CDR3 is made up of 16 amino acids. The CDR3 protein is CASSPPVGQDTSPLHF. CDR3 sequence (DNA): TGTGCCAGCAGTCCCCCAGTGGGACAGGATACTTCACCTCTCCACTTT.

This rearrangement joins TRBV10-1 to TRBJ2-1; 9 positions agree with TRBD2. V lost 2 bases to trimming and J lost 9 bases; unmatched junction nucleotides: 2. This CDR3 spans 13 amino acids. Germline V gene lookup returns CDR1 WNHNN and CDR2 SYGVQD (reference sequence). The DNA for the CDR3 is TGCGCCAGCAGTGAGAAGACTAGCGGTGAGCAGTTCTTC. It translates to CASSEKTSGEQFF.

V usage is TRBV30 and J usage is TRBJ1-6; a weak D match, TRBD1 (5 bases). V dropped 3 bases and J dropped 2 bases, with 14 bases sitting between them. This CDR3 is 16 amino acids long. Per germline, CDR1 GTSNPN and CDR2 SVGIG (reference sequence). The CDR3 region is CAWSGADGAYNSPLHF. The CDR3 coding sequence is TGTGCCTGGAGCGGGGCGGATGGGGCCTATAATTCACCCCTCCACTTT. Full variable domain (outside the CDR3, taken from reference TRBV30 and TRBJ1-6): SQTIHQWPATLVQPVGSPLSLECTVEGTSNPNLYWYRQAAGRGLQLLFYSVGIGQISSEVPQNLSASRPQDRQFILSSKKLLLSDSGFYLCAWSGADGAYNSPLHFGNGTRLTVT.

V usage is TRBV6-6 and J usage is TRBJ2-2; a weak D match, TRBD2 (5 bases). V lost 8 bases and J lost 1, with 8 bases in between. This CDR3 contains 13 residues. The germline V gene encodes CDR1 MNHNY and CDR2 SVGAGI (reference sequence). This chain's CDR3 is CASFGLNTGELFF. CDR3 sequence (DNA): TGTGCCAGCTTCGGACTGAACACCGGGGAGCTGTTTTTT.

This chain connects TRBV27 to TRBJ1-5; D is unclear. This CDR3 has 13 residues. The germline gives CDR1 MNHEY, CDR2 SMNVEV (reference sequence). The V end lost 6 bases, the J end lost 7 bases, and 13 bases lay between the germline ends. Here the CDR3 DNA reads TGTGCCAGCAGCCTCGAGATCGGACAGCCCCAGCATTTT. Its protein product is CASSLEIGQPQHF.

As to this clone: The identical CDR3 is also encoded by other nucleotide sequences in the sample. CDR3 in amino acids: CASSPPPGSYEQYF. CDR3 nucleotide sequence: TGTGCCAGCTCACCACCGCCAGGGTCCTACGAGCAGTACTTC. V is TRBV18 and J is TRBJ2-7; a weak D match, TRBD1 (5 bases). This CDR3 region has 14 residues. Germline-derived CDR1 and CDR2 are KGHSH and LQKENI. V lost 0 bases, J lost 1 base, and 7 bases lay in between.

This clone occurred once. The CDR3 reads CASSLGDRVGHGYTF. CDR3 nucleotide sequence: TGCGCCAGCAGCTTGGGGGACAGGGTGGGCCATGGCTACACCTTC. This chain links TRBV5-1 with TRBJ1-2; 9 nucleotides match TRBD1. CDR1 is SGHRS, CDR2 YFSETQ, per germline. Trimming took 0 bases from V and 6 from J; bases not matched to a gene: 6. There are 15 residues in the CDR3.

This chain connects TRBV19 to TRBJ2-2; possible D gene TRBD1, 6 bases. The germline V and J ends were trimmed by 1 base and 6 bases, with 9 bases remaining between them. Germline V gene lookup returns CDR1 LNHDA and CDR2 SQIVND (reference sequence). The CDR3 has 14 amino acids. The DNA for the CDR3 is TGTGCCAGTAGTATAGGGGGGCGGCCCGGGGAGCTGTTTTTT. Its translation is CASSIGGRPGELFF.

A note on this clone: This sample includes further DNA sequences coding for the same CDR3. The chain couples TRBV6-5 to TRBJ1-1; no clear D gene. Per germline, CDR1 MNHEY and CDR2 SVGAGI. V was clipped by 2 bases and J by 1 base, with 8 bases between them. The CDR3 runs 14 residues. The CDR3 is CASSYRGPNTEAFF. CDR3 DNA: TGTGCCAGCAGTTACCGAGGACCGAACACTGAAGCTTTCTTT.

The chain links TRBV29-1 to TRBJ2-7; TRBD1 agrees at 8 bases. V dropped 7 bases and J dropped 5; count of bases not matched to a gene: 4. Per the germline V gene, CDR1 is SQVTM and CDR2 is ANQGSEA. There are 11 residues in the CDR3. The CDR3 sequence is CSARTGHEQYF. In DNA form, the CDR3 reads TGCAGCGCCCGGACAGGGCACGAGCAGTACTTC.

The V and J genes are TRBV25-1 and TRBJ2-7, with D perhaps being TRBD1 or TRBD2 (6 bases each). The V and J ends lost 3 bases and 0 bases respectively, with 12 bases between them. The germline V gene has CDR1 MGHDK and CDR2 SYGVNS. The CDR3 loop spans 15 amino acids. The CDR3 is CASSDQGGSSYEQYF. In DNA, the CDR3 is TGTGCCAGCAGTGATCAAGGGGGGAGCTCCTACGAGCAGTACTTC.

This clone was seen once. J is TRBJ2-7 and V is TRBV21-1. TRBV21-1 is reported as a pseudogene. The CDR3 runs to 9 residues. The CDR3 region has the DNA TGTGCCAGCAGGGACGAGCAGTACTTC. Protein sequence: CASRDEQYF.

This sequence joins TRBV9 and TRBJ2-1; 14 bases match TRBD2. The germline CDR1 and CDR2 sequences are SGDLS and YYNGEE. J was trimmed by 8 bases and V by 4 bases; bases with no gene match: 14. The CDR3 extends over 18 amino acids. The CDR3: CASSIGTSGGASTHEQFF. The CDR3, as DNA: TGTGCCAGCAGCATCGGGACTAGCGGGGGCGCCTCGACGCATGAGCAGTTCTTC.

This clone was seen a few times. The gene calls are TRBV5-4 and TRBJ1-2; 8 nucleotides line up with TRBD1. Germline trimming cut 6 bases from V and 4 bases from J; bases unmatched to any gene: 8. The CDR3 is 14 amino acids. Germline CDR1 SGHNT, CDR2 YYREEE (reference sequence). CDR3 bases: TGTGCCAGCACCCAGGGGGCACTTAGCTATGGCTACACCTTC. It yields the protein CASTQGALSYGYTF.

This clone was detected once. The rearrangement links TRBV7-8 to TRBJ2-7; 13 nucleotides match TRBD2. Germline loops: CDR1 SGHVS, CDR2 FQNEAQ. There are 14 residues in the CDR3. V lost 6 bases to trimming and J lost 6 bases; unmatched junction nucleotides: 5. The CDR3 nucleotides are TGTGCCAGCAGATCACTAGCGGGAGGGCTCGAGCAGTACTTC. It codes for CASRSLAGGLEQYF.

The chain is built from TRBV11-2 and TRBJ2-7; 15 bases align to TRBD2. There are 20 residues in the CDR3. Germline lookup yields CDR1 SGHAT and CDR2 FQNNGV. With V trimmed by 0 bases and J by 0 bases, 9 bases remained unmatched. CDR3 sequence reads: CASSLDLGLAGGFPSYEQYF. CDR3 coding DNA: TGTGCCAGCAGCTTAGACTTAGGACTAGCGGGAGGGTTCCCCTCCTACGAGCAGTACTTC.

CDR3 in amino acids: CASTLGREEEQFF. CDR3 in DNA: TGTGCCAGCACCCTGGGGCGGGAGGAAGAGCAGTTCTTC. This chain joins TRBV6-5 and TRBJ2-1; 8 bases align to TRBD2. The CDR3 is 13 residues long. Germline V gives CDR1 MNHEY, CDR2 SVGAGI. The J segment lost 10 bases and the V segment lost 7 bases, leaving 9 bases of the junction unmatched.

The V and J genes are TRBV28 and TRBJ2-4; D is perhaps TRBD2 (6 bases). Trimming stripped 5 bases from V and 8 bases from J, with 19 bases between. Germline V gene lookup returns CDR1 MDHEN and CDR2 SYDVKM. CDR3 length equals 15 residues. The CDR3 reads CASSPTGEGRHIQYF. The CDR3 DNA reads as TGTGCCAGCAGTCCAACGGGGGAAGGTAGACACATTCAGTACTTC.

Concerning this clone: The sample holds other DNA sequences that translate to the same CDR3. CDR3: CASSRPGGYEQYF. CDR3 nucleotides: TGTGCCAGCAGTCGGCCAGGGGGGTACGAGCAGTACTTC. The V call is TRBV27, the J call TRBJ2-7, with a possible D match to TRBD1 (7 bases). The CDR3 length is 13 residues. Trimming cost V 5 bases and J 4 bases, with 12 bases left between them. Germline V gene data show CDR1 as MNHEY and CDR2 as SMNVEV (reference sequence).